This T cell receptor beta chain was retrieved from a study of tumor and adjacent non-tumor tissue in lung cancer. Overall study context: Patients were aged roughly 30 to 76, 9 to 10 men and roughly 5 women, stage I to III. Around 4.4 million productive TCRbeta reads were obtained per sample on average.

No cell sorting was done before RNA was extracted from the tissue. The normal lung tissue was taken more than 3 cm from the tumor edge. CDR1 SQVTM and CDR2 ANQGSEA come from the germline V gene. This CDR3 has 14 residues. V was pared by 5 bases and J by 6 bases, with 4 bases of the junction left unmatched. Three rounds of nested PCR, following a modified ARM-PCR protocol, produced the TCRbeta library. In TCRdb, the multiplex PCR reads were re-called with MiXCR into one record per CDR3 protein. The table shows some 100,000 distinct CDR3 sequences, with 60% to 80% occurring only once. Points on this clonotype: Its antigen is undetermined.

Study-level results: Tumor tissue had significantly higher TCR diversity than normal lung. In normal lung, the top 100 clones were significantly more dominant than in tumor.

This receptor was identified in a man aged 25 to 45 with non-small cell lung cancer. The specimen was distant non-tumor lung tissue. The chain carries TRBV29-1 and TRBJ2-1; 13 bases are shared with TRBD2. Here the CDR3 DNA reads TGCAGCGTTAAACTAGCGGGAGGGCTCAATGAGCAGTTCTTC. Its translation is CSVKLAGGLNEQFF.